These 27 T cell receptor beta chains were all obtained from the same sample, sequenced in a study of shared clonotypes between healthy human individuals. Some clones are missing from TCRdb's copy, which holds only in-frame ones; the method was immunoSEQ multiplex PCR. The repertoire consists of 300,000 to 400,000 clones, with around 87% occurring once and the leading ten covering around 15%. Material: memory CD8+ T cells sorted from blood. Documented subset: CD45RO+ cells pooled with CCR7-negative TemRA cells. The receptors were gathered from a young man in good health.

The genes are TRBV6-6 and TRBJ2-1; a weak D match, TRBD2 (6 bases). Germline loops: CDR1 MNHNY, CDR2 SVGAGI (reference sequence). The CDR3 totals 13 residues. The germline V and J ends were trimmed by 2 bases and 10 bases, with 12 bases remaining between them. CDR3 DNA sequence: TGTGCCAGCAGTTACACTAGCTCCAAGGAGCAGTTCTTC. It yields the protein CASSYTSSKEQFF.

The chain is built from TRBV19 and TRBJ2-7; D ambiguous. Germline V CDR1 and CDR2: LNHDA, SQIVND (reference sequence). This CDR3 has 15 residues. V lost 5 bases and J 3 bases, leaving 17 bases between the germline ends. This CDR3 reads CASSSLEGMNYEQYF. The CDR3 nucleotides read TGTGCCAGTAGTTCACTGGAAGGGATGAACTACGAGCAGTACTTC. The entire variable domain, with the rest obtained from reference TRBV19 and TRBJ2-7, is as follows: DGGITQSPKYLFRKEGQNVTLSCEQNLNHDAMYWYRQDPGQGLRLIYYSQIVNDFQKGDIAEGYSVSREKKESFPLTVTSAQKNPTAFYLCASSSLEGMNYEQYFGPGTRLTVT.

V and J are TRBV19 and TRBJ1-1; 10 nucleotides agree with TRBD1. CDR3 size: 15 residues. Germline loops: CDR1 LNHDA, CDR2 SQIVND (reference sequence). J lost 1 base, V lost 6 bases, and 5 bases had no gene match. DNA of the CDR3: TGTGCCAGTAGAACCCGACAGGGGGCGAACACTGAAGCTTTCTTT. This gives the protein CASRTRQGANTEAFF. The complete variable domain, with remaining parts taken from reference TRBV19 and TRBJ1-1, reads DGGITQSPKYLFRKEGQNVTLSCEQNLNHDAMYWYRQDPGQGLRLIYYSQIVNDFQKGDIAEGYSVSREKKESFPLTVTSAQKNPTAFYLCASRTRQGANTEAFFGQGTRLTVV.

The genes are TRBV30 and TRBJ1-1; D unclear. CDR3 length: 13 residues. Germline assignment: CDR1 GTSNPN and CDR2 SVGIG (reference sequence). V was trimmed by 4 bases and J by 0 bases, leaving 9 bases between them. This CDR3 reads CAWNILMNTEAFF. CDR3 nucleotide sequence: TGTGCCTGGAACATCCTTATGAACACTGAAGCTTTCTTT. Supplemented by reference TRBV30 and TRBJ1-1, the full variable domain reads SQTIHQWPATLVQPVGSPLSLECTVEGTSNPNLYWYRQAAGRGLQLLFYSVGIGQISSEVPQNLSASRPQDRQFILSSKKLLLSDSGFYLCAWNILMNTEAFFGQGTRLTVV.

This clone was seen a handful of times. V and J are TRBV6-5 and TRBJ2-1; D gene uncertain. Germline CDR1 reads MNHEY; CDR2 reads SVGAGI. Deletions cut 2 bases from V and 6 bases from J, with 8 bases between. This CDR3 has 13 residues. This CDR3 is CASSYAPSNEQFF. CDR3 nucleotide sequence: TGTGCCAGCAGTTACGCGCCTAGCAATGAGCAGTTCTTC.

This sequence joins TRBV5-1 and TRBJ1-4; D not certain. This CDR3 is built from 15 residues. V was cut by 3 bases and J by 2 bases, with 11 bases left in between. CDR1 SGHRS and CDR2 YFSETQ come from the germline V gene. The CDR3, as DNA: TGCGCCAGCAGCTCCGCACAGCCCACTAATGAAAAACTGTTTTTT. Protein sequence: CASSSAQPTNEKLFF.

The gene calls are TRBV6-5 and TRBJ2-2; 8 nucleotides align to TRBD1. The length of the CDR3 is 12 residues. The germline gives CDR1 MNHEY, CDR2 SVGAGI. Losses at the gene ends were 10 bases for V and 7 bases for J; bases not matched to a gene: 5. CDR3 DNA sequence: TGTGCCACCGGACAGGGTGACGGGGAGCTGTTTTTT. Protein: CATGQGDGELFF.

The chain carries TRBV5-4 and TRBJ1-1, with TRBD1 identical over 12 bases. The trim removed 3 bases at V and 10 bases at J, leaving 4 bases unmatched. This CDR3 has 13 residues. Germline CDR1 is SGHNT and CDR2 is YYREEE (reference sequence). CDR3 amino acids: CASSWDRGLGAFF. The CDR3 DNA reads TGTGCCAGCAGCTGGGACAGGGGGCTTGGAGCTTTCTTT.

V is TRBV6-5 and J is TRBJ2-1, with TRBD1 as a possible D gene (6 bases). This CDR3 contains 15 residues. V lost 0 bases to trimming and J lost 4 bases, with 10 bases between them. Germline CDR1 is MNHEY and CDR2 is SVGAGI. CDR3 sequence: CASSYSGQPYNEQFF. The CDR3, as DNA: TGTGCCAGCAGTTACTCTGGACAGCCGTACAATGAGCAGTTCTTC.

To note about this clone: A read error may produce the germline difference seen at one junction end. The gene calls are TRBV7-7 and TRBJ2-5; tentatively, D is TRBD1 or TRBD2 (5 bases each). CDR3 length: 14 amino acids. Germline-derived CDR1 and CDR2 are SSHAT and FNYEAQ (reference sequence). CDR3 coding DNA: TGTGCTAGCACCACCCACGGGGCGGGAGAGACCCAGTACTTC. This sequence encodes CASTTHGAGETQYF.

As concerns this clone: Other nucleotide sequences in the sample specify the same CDR3. The rearrangement joins TRBV5-1 to TRBJ2-1, with 7 bases matching TRBD2. CDR3 length equals 16 residues. The V gene's germline CDR1 is SGHRS and CDR2 YFSETQ. J was trimmed by 0 bases and V by 1 base; bases with no gene match: 4. CDR3 DNA: TGCGCCAGCAGCTTGCTTGGCGGGAGCTCCTACAATGAGCAGTTCTTC. Its protein product is CASSLLGGSSYNEQFF.

Turning to this clone: A read error is possible here, since a much larger clone lies one base away. The chain has TRBV2 and TRBJ2-7; D might be TRBD1 or TRBD2, each matching 5 bases. The germline gives CDR1 SNHLY, CDR2 FYNNEI. V was cut by 1 base and J by 9 bases, with 13 bases left in between. The CDR3 loop spans 13 amino acids. CDR3 loop: CASSEEGASGQYF. CDR3 bases: TGTGCCAGCAGTGAAGAAGGGGCCAGCGGGCAGTACTTC.

The rearrangement joins TRBV13 to TRBJ1-1, with D possibly matching TRBD1 (6 bases). V was shortened by 3 bases and J by 3 bases, with 14 bases between the two germline ends. Germline CDR1 reads PRHDT; CDR2 reads FYEKMQ (reference sequence). CDR3 length equals 15 residues. The CDR3 DNA reads TGTGCCAGCAGCTTCGCAGGGGCTGGGGACACTGAAGCTTTCTTT. The encoded protein is CASSFAGAGDTEAFF.

In the case of this clone: The sample has other DNA sequences that encode this CDR3 too. The V and J genes are TRBV5-5 and TRBJ2-7; D is unresolved. V lost 4 bases and J 4 bases, leaving 6 bases between the germline ends. This CDR3 contains 11 residues. CDR1 and CDR2 from the germline V gene are SGHKS and YYEKEE (reference sequence). CDR3 bases: TGTGCCAGCAGCCCCGCTTACGAGCAGTACTTC. Protein: CASSPAYEQYF.

This clone was observed once. This chain links TRBV4-3 with TRBJ2-7, with D perhaps matching TRBD1 or TRBD2 (5 bases each). CDR1 is LGHNA and CDR2 is YSLEER in the germline V gene. Trimming stripped 1 base from V and 1 base from J, with 17 bases between. The CDR3 loop spans 17 amino acids. Written as DNA, the CDR3 is TGCGCCAGCAGCCAAGTGTTTGAGGGGCCAAGATCCTACGAGCAGTACTTC. Protein: CASSQVFEGPRSYEQYF.

The chain couples TRBV4-1 to TRBJ2-7, with 9 bases matching TRBD1. The length of the CDR3 is 12 residues. V lost 6 bases to trimming and J lost 6 bases; unmatched junction nucleotides: 3. From germline, CDR1 is MGHRA and CDR2 YSYEKL. The CDR3 is CASSRTGVEQYF. Written as DNA, the CDR3 is TGCGCCAGCAGTCGGACAGGGGTCGAGCAGTACTTC.

The chain has TRBV6-5 and TRBJ2-1, with D uncertain. V was cut by 2 bases and J by 9 bases, with 8 bases left in between. The CDR3 is 12 residues long. Germline CDR1 reads MNHEY; CDR2 reads SVGAGI. CDR3 region: CASSYRDVEQFF. CDR3 nucleotide sequence: TGTGCCAGCAGTTACCGAGACGTTGAGCAGTTCTTC.

V is TRBV5-4 and J is TRBJ1-3; D remains ambiguous. V lost 3 bases to trimming and J lost 2 bases, with 9 bases between them. Germline-derived CDR1 and CDR2 are SGHNT and YYREEE (reference sequence). The CDR3 has 14 amino acids. The CDR3 reads CASSSDGTGNTIYF. CDR3 in DNA: TGTGCCAGCAGCTCGGACGGTACTGGAAACACCATATATTTT.

This sequence joins TRBV11-2 and TRBJ2-1; possible D gene TRBD1, 9 bases. CDR1 is SGHAT, CDR2 FQNNGV, per germline. This CDR3 contains 15 residues. Trimming removed 5 bases at V and 8 bases at J, with 19 bases between. CDR3 nucleotide sequence: TGTGCCAGCAGCCCGGGAGGGGACAGGGCCCATGAGCAGTTCTTC. Translating it yields CASSPGGDRAHEQFF.

DNA for the CDR3: TGTGCCAAAAATCTGAGACAGGGTGTGGATGAGCAGTTCTTC. Amino acid sequence: CAKNLRQGVDEQFF. The V gene is TRBV2, the J gene TRBJ2-1; 7 nucleotides match TRBD1. The ends lost 10 bases at V and 8 bases at J; junction bases unmatched: 14. Germline CDR1 SNHLY, CDR2 FYNNEI. The CDR3 has 14 residues.

In this sample, this clone turned up once. The genes are TRBV10-3 and TRBJ2-3; 7 nucleotides agree with TRBD2. The CDR3 totals 15 residues. Germline CDR1 is ENHRY and CDR2 is SYGVKD. J was trimmed by 2 bases and V by 8 bases; bases with no gene match: 10. CDR3 residues: CAIWEGLSFTDTQYF. The DNA of the CDR3 is TGTGCCATCTGGGAGGGACTATCCTTCACAGATACGCAGTATTTT.

The genes are TRBV28 and TRBJ1-4, with 9 bases matching TRBD1. Germline V gives CDR1 MDHEN, CDR2 SYDVKM. This CDR3 is 14 amino acids long. V was pared by 6 bases and J by 8 bases, with 7 bases of the junction left unmatched. CDR3 in DNA: TGTGCCAGCAGCCAGACAGGGGGTTGGGAAAAACTGTTTTTT. Translating it yields CASSQTGGWEKLFF.

This clone appeared a single time. V usage is TRBV28 and J usage is TRBJ1-1; 9 nucleotides line up with TRBD1. The CDR3 extends over 18 amino acids. Germline loops: CDR1 MDHEN, CDR2 SYDVKM. The trim removed 3 bases at V and 0 bases at J, leaving 11 bases unmatched. The CDR3 here is CASSLGGQGAFMNTEAFF. CDR3 DNA: TGTGCCAGCAGTTTGGGGGGACAGGGAGCCTTTATGAACACTGAAGCTTTCTTT. The full variable domain, with the rest looked up from reference TRBV28 and TRBJ1-1, is DVKVTQSSRYLVKRTGEKVFLECVQDMDHENMFWYRQDPGLGLRLIYFSYDVKMKEKGDIPEGYSVSREKKERFSLILESASTNQTSMYLCASSLGGQGAFMNTEAFFGQGTRLTVV.

The chain combines TRBV5-1 with TRBJ2-5, with D possibly matching TRBD2 (7 bases). This CDR3 contains 18 residues. CDR1 is SGHRS and CDR2 is YFSETQ in the germline V gene. V was pared by 3 bases and J by 5 bases, with 26 bases between. The CDR3 nucleotides read TGCGCCAGCAGCTCGCGGGGGCGCGTACAGGGAGAGAGGGAGACCCAGTACTTC. It translates to CASSSRGRVQGERETQYF. The whole variable domain, filled in from reference TRBV5-1 and TRBJ2-5, reads KAGVTQTPRYLIKTRGQQVTLSCSPISGHRSVSWYQQTPGQGLQFLFEYFSETQRNKGNFPGRFSGRQFSNSRSEMNVSTLELGDSALYLCASSSRGRVQGERETQYFGPGTRLLVL.

The chain uses TRBV6-5 and TRBJ1-2; no clear D. Trimming took off 2 bases at V and 3 bases at J, with 10 bases between the two ends. The CDR3 consists of 14 residues. CDR1 MNHEY and CDR2 SVGAGI come from the germline V gene. The CDR3 DNA reads TGTGCCAGCAGTTACGTTGGCGGAGACTATGGCTACACCTTC. This codes for CASSYVGGDYGYTF.

The chain uses TRBV27 and TRBJ2-3; 7 nucleotides line up with TRBD2. Germline CDR1 is MNHEY and CDR2 is SMNVEV (reference sequence). The CDR3 is made up of 14 amino acids. The V and J ends lost 2 bases and 5 bases, in that order; junction bases with no gene match: 4. DNA for the CDR3: TGTGCCAGCAGTTTAGCGGGAGTTCAAGATACGCAGTATTTT. As protein: CASSLAGVQDTQYF.

The chain uses TRBV9 and TRBJ1-1, with D possibly matching TRBD1 (5 bases). V shed 3 bases and J shed 8 bases, with 17 bases lying between them. The CDR3 runs to 14 residues. Germline V CDR1 and CDR2: SGDLS, YYNGEE. CDR3 in DNA: TGTGCCAGCAGCGCAATCCCTGGGGCTTTGGAAGCTTTCTTT. As protein: CASSAIPGALEAFF.